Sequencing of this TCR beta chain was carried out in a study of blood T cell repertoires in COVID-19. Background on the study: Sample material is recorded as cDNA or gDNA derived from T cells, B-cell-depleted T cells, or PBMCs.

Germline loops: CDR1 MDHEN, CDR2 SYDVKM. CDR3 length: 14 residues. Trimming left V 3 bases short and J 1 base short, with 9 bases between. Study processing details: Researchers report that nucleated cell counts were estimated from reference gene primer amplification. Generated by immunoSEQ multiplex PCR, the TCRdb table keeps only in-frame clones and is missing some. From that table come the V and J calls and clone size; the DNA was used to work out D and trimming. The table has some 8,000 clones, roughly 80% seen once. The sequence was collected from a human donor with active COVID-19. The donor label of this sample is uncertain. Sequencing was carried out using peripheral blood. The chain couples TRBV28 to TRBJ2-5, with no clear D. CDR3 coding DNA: TGTGCCAGCAGTTTCTCCATACTCCAAGAGACCCAGTACTTC. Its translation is CASSFSILQETQYF.